This T cell receptor beta chain was sequenced in a study of blood T cell repertoires in COVID-19. Sequencing was performed with immunoSEQ multiplex PCR; in TCRdb, only in-frame clones are kept and a portion is missing. The table includes approximately 120,000 clones, around 78% detected once. Germline V gives CDR1 SQVTM, CDR2 ANQGSEA. Trimming shortened V by 5 bases and J by 5 bases, and 9 bases separated the two germline ends. The CDR3 contains 11 residues. The sequence was obtained from an older woman with acute or convalescent COVID-19. The sample was peripheral blood. The V gene is TRBV29-1, the J gene TRBJ2-5; possibly TRBD2 for D (6 bases). This CDR3 reads CSVRLAETQYF. As DNA, the CDR3 is TGCAGCGTTCGTCTAGCGGAGACCCAGTACTTC.